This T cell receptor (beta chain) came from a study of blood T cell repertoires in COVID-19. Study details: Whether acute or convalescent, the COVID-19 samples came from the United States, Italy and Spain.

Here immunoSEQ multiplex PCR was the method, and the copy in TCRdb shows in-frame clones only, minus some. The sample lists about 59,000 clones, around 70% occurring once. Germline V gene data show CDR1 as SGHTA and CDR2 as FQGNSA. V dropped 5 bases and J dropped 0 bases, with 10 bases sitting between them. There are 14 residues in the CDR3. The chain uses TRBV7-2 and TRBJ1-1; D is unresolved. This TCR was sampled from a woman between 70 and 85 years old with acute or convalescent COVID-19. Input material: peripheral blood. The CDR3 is CASSPRYLNTEAFF. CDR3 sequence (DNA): TGTGCCAGCAGCCCCCGCTACCTGAACACTGAAGCTTTCTTT.